This T cell receptor beta chain was sequenced in a study of T cell repertoires in cytomegalovirus infection (dated by TCRdb to between 2017 and 2020). A note on the overall study: Recently identified HLA-C-restricted CMV epitopes, whose presentation resists viral immunomodulation, were targeted by peptide stimulations together with well-studied HLA-B-restricted epitopes. Because public TCR beta signatures pointed to carriage of CMV infection together with the matching HLA type, the HLA type of each donor mattered for the analysis.

Instrument on record: Illumina HiSeq 1500. TCRdb reprocessed the public reads (quality trimming at Q25 with fastp, clone calling with MiXCR) and kept in-frame beta chains. Each CDR3 protein gets just one entry, which takes the most common genes and DNA from the rows behind it. Across this sample there are approximately 730,000 distinct CDR3 sequences, with roughly 36% seen only once. About 20% of the sample is in the top ten clones. Here is what the overall study found, with its caveats: In both this cohort and an independent roughly 400-donor cohort, the cumulative frequency of public TCR beta family members distinguished carriers of CMV infection plus the relevant HLA type. The ex vivo response was dominated by HLA-C-restricted CMV-specific TCR beta clonotypes, which also provided the single most frequent clonotype in two of eight donors.

V is reduced by 6 bases and J by 1 base, leaving a spacing of 8 bases between them. According to the germline V gene (reference sequence), CDR1 reads DFQATT and CDR2 reads SNEGSKA. CDR3 length: 12 amino acids, cysteine to phenylalanine. Of all the DNA, just the CDR3 is kept, 36 bases in frame from base 1. Only a few counts were recorded for this clonotype. Its antigen target is currently unknown. Qualities for individual bases were not recorded, and no much larger clone is one base off. What the treatment or condition label conveys for this sample: in vitro stimulation with specific CMV peptide epitopes to enrich CMV-specific T cells.

The sequence links TRBV20-1 to TRBJ2-3, with no D gene named confidently. The receptor comes from a human donor in good health (CMV status not recorded). Some clones in this sample may be carry-over from other donors' samples. The material was cultured PBMCs, obtained from culture after CMV antigen stimulation. The CDR3 corresponds to CSARRGTDTQYF. The base sequence is TGCAGTGCACGTCGGGGCACAGATACGCAGTATTTT.